Detailed here is one TCR beta chain. The CDR3 has 13 residues. V was trimmed by 7 bases and J by 0 bases, leaving 9 bases between them. Germline assignment: CDR1 LNHDA and CDR2 SQIVND (reference sequence). The data are from a study of blood T cell repertoires in COVID-19. Study at large: From the United States, Italy and Spain came samples of acute and convalescent COVID-19. T cells, B-cell-depleted T cells, or PBMCs provided the cDNA or gDNA that served as material.

The Seattle site enrolled patients during active infection and followed them longitudinally. Original analysis: Reference gene primer amplification in the assay estimated nucleated cell counts. The repertoire was sequenced with immunoSEQ multiplex PCR; TCRdb's copy has only in-frame clones and lacks some. That table is the source of V, J and clone size, and D and trimming were worked out from the DNA. The repertoire holds some 360,000 clones, about 87% seen once, with 2.3% in the top ten. Source material: peripheral blood. The source of this sequence is a woman aged 60 to 75 with COVID-19, enrolled during active disease. The gene calls are TRBV19 and TRBJ1-1, with no clear D. The CDR3 coding sequence is TGTGCCAGTAAGCCGTTCATGAACACTGAAGCTTTCTTT. The encoded protein is CASKPFMNTEAFF. The complete variable domain, with remaining parts taken from reference TRBV19 and TRBJ1-1, reads DGGITQSPKYLFRKEGQNVTLSCEQNLNHDAMYWYRQDPGQGLRLIYYSQIVNDFQKGDIAEGYSVSREKKESFPLTVTSAQKNPTAFYLCASKPFMNTEAFFGQGTRLTVV.